The text below deals with one T cell receptor beta chain. This specimen belongs to a study of blood T cell repertoires in COVID-19. Turning to the study itself: T cells, B-cell-depleted T cells, or PBMCs provided the cDNA or gDNA that served as material.

TCRdb keeps only in-frame clones here, not all; method: immunoSEQ multiplex PCR. In the table there are around 190,000 clones, about 80% of which are singletons. Trimming took 8 bases from V and 7 from J; bases not matched to a gene: 11. The germline V gene encodes CDR1 MNHEY and CDR2 SVGAGI. The CDR3 length is 13 residues. The sample was peripheral blood. The chain is built from TRBV6-5 and TRBJ2-7; the match to TRBD1 covers 7 bases. This clonotype originated in a man between 65 and 80 years old with active or convalescent COVID-19. Written as DNA, the CDR3 is TGTGCCAGCCAGGGACAGCGGTTGGGGGAGCAGTACTTC. It codes for CASQGQRLGEQYF.